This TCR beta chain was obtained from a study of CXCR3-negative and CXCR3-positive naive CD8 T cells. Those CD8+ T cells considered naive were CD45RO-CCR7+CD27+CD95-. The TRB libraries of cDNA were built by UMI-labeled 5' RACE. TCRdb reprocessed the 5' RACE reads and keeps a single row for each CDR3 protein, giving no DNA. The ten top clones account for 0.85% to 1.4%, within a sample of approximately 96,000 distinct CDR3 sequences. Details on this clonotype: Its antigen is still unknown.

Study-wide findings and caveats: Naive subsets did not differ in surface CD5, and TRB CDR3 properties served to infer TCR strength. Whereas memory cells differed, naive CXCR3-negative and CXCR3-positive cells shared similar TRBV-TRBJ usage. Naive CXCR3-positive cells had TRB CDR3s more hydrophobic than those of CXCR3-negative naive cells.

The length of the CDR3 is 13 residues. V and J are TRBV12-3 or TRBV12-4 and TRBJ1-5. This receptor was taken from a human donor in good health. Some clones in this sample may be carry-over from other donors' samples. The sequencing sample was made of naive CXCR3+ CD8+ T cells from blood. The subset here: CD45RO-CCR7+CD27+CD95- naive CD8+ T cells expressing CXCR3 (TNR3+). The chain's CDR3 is CASSLFTTQPQHF.